The present T cell receptor (beta chain) was sequenced within a study of radiotherapy plus CTLA-4 blockade in lung cancer. Background on the study: Objective response was observed in 18% of patients, and disease control in 30% to 40%. Study-level points and caveats: With interferon-beta, early dynamics of blood T cell clones were reported to best predict response. Blood-borne expansion of tumor-derived TCR clones followed radiotherapy plus ipilimumab.

Receiving focal radiation plus CTLA-4 blockade with ipilimumab were patients who had chemo-refractory metastatic non-small-cell lung cancer. V lost 5 bases to trimming and J lost 3 bases; unmatched junction nucleotides: 7. Germline assignment: CDR1 MNHNS and CDR2 SASEGT. The CDR3 is 15 amino acids. This clone was found a few times. Its antigen is still unknown. Repertoires were generated with immunoSEQ multiplex PCR, while TCRdb's copy carries only in-frame clones and drops some. This table holds fewer than 95,000 clones, 83% found once. This sequence was found in a human donor with non-small cell lung cancer who had stable disease on radiotherapy plus ipilimumab. The input for sequencing was peripheral blood, taken from a patient treated with radiotherapy plus ipilimumab. The chain links TRBV6-1 to TRBJ1-5; TRBD1 matches 7 bases. The CDR3 DNA follows: TGTGCCAGCAGTCCAACAGGGGAGGTCAATCAGCCCCAGCATTTT. It codes for CASSPTGEVNQPQHF.